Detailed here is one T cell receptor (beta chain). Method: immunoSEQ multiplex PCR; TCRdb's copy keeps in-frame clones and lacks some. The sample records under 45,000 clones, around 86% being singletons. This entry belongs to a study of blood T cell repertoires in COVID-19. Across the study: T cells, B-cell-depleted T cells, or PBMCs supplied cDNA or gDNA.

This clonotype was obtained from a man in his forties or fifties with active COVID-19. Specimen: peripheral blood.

CDR3 region: CASSYLGTSGQETQYF. The CDR3 bases are TGTGCCAGCAGTTATTTAGGAACTAGCGGCCAAGAGACCCAGTACTTC. The rearrangement links TRBV28 to TRBJ2-5, with 8 positions matching TRBD2. Trimming took 4 bases from V and 1 from J; bases not matched to a gene: 8. The CDR3 length is 16 residues. The germline V gene encodes CDR1 MDHEN and CDR2 SYDVKM.